What follows are 5 T cell receptor beta chains derived from one specimen sequenced in a study of STAT3 mutations in large granular lymphocyte leukemia. Measured with immunoSEQ multiplex PCR; TCRdb has only the in-frame clones, and not every one. This repertoire shows 3,500 to 4,500 clones, just under 55% found once; its top ten account for approximately 55%. Their recognized antigens are unknown. Points from the study as a whole: Every T-LGLL patient had at least one immunodominant TCRbeta clonotype.

Sequenced sample: peripheral blood mononuclear cells. Receptor source: a male patient aged 50 to 60 with T-cell large granular lymphocyte leukemia. Some clones in this sample may be carry-over from other donors' samples.

This chain uses TRBV5-5 with TRBJ1-5; no clear D. Germline values: CDR1 SGHKS, CDR2 YYEKEE (reference sequence). The CDR3 length is 17 residues. V dropped 0 bases and J dropped 1 base, with 14 bases sitting between them. CDR3 sequence: CASSLAPASRSNQPQHF. CDR3 nucleotides: TGTGCCAGCAGCTTGGCCCCAGCGTCAAGGAGCAATCAGCCCCAGCATTTT.

The table lists this clone with a few counts. This chain uses TRBV10-3 with TRBJ1-5; D is perhaps TRBD1 (5 bases). The CDR3 extends over 13 amino acids. The ends were cut back, 9 bases at V and 3 bases at J, with 12 bases in the middle. The V gene's germline CDR1 is ENHRY and CDR2 SYGVKD. The chain's CDR3 is CAMADRLNQPQHF. CDR3 nucleotides: TGTGCCATGGCAGACAGACTCAATCAGCCCCAGCATTTT.

The chain couples TRBV7-9 to TRBJ2-3; no clear D. Germline loops: CDR1 SEHNR, CDR2 FQNEAQ (reference sequence). The CDR3 is made up of 12 amino acids. Trimming pared 2 bases from V and 4 bases from J, leaving 4 bases between. CDR3 sequence: CASSLRSDTQYF. In DNA, the CDR3 is TGTGCCAGCAGCTTAAGGTCAGATACGCAGTATTTT.

The chain has TRBV2 and TRBJ2-7, with D possibly being TRBD1 (5 bases). V dropped 6 bases and J dropped 5 bases, with 17 bases sitting between them. This CDR3 region has 14 residues. CDR1 is SNHLY, CDR2 FYNNEI, per germline. The CDR3 DNA is TGTGCCAGCAGCGGTGAGAGACAGTTCCACGAGCAGTACTTC. Protein: CASSGERQFHEQYF.

CDR3: CAWSGGGWGYTF. The CDR3 region has the DNA TGTGCCTGGAGTGGGGGTGGTTGGGGCTACACCTTC. This chain connects TRBV30 to TRBJ1-2; D gene unclear. This CDR3 is built from 12 residues. Germline V gene data show CDR1 as GTSNPN and CDR2 as SVGIG (reference sequence). V was clipped by 1 base and J by 8 bases, with 11 bases between them.